These T cell receptor beta chains were read from a single sample in a study of blood T cell repertoires in COVID-19. Repertoires were generated with immunoSEQ multiplex PCR, while TCRdb's copy carries only in-frame clones and drops some. The repertoire holds about 230,000 clones, 70% to 90% seen once, with around 2.5% in the top ten. Material for sequencing was peripheral blood. These receptors were collected from a woman in her seventies with active or convalescent COVID-19. The conserved cysteine and the conserved F or W are not part of the CDR3 here. A D gene is named only where the DNA matches it firmly.

TRBJ1-3	TRBD1	TRBV5-4	ASSTGQGNTIY
TRBJ2-1	NA	TRBV29-1	SVESDLAAVSYNEQF
TRBJ2-6	TRBD1	TRBV7-9	ASSPHWTGGHGANVLT
TRBJ2-1	NA	TRBV11-3	ASSLPGFRGNEQF
TRBJ2-7	NA	TRBV30	AWSGQIYEQY
TRBJ1-1	NA	TRBV3-1/TRBV3-2	ASSQGRWPQRFSTEAF
TRBJ2-1	NA	TRBV7-3	ASSLGDRYQLNEQF
TRBJ2-3	NA	TRBV28	ASSSHSGTDTQY
TRBJ2-1	TRBD1	TRBV28	ASTPAGQGVISEQF
TRBJ2-1	TRBD1	TRBV7-6	ASSFDRGSYNEQF
TRBJ1-6	NA	TRBV5-1	ASRNDGSPLH
TRBJ2-1	NA	TRBV28	ASSVMRELQSEQF
TRBJ2-2	TRBD2	TRBV11-2	ASSLPSGGVTGELF
TRBJ2-7	NA	TRBV2	ASSRTFSYEQY
TRBJ1-2	NA	TRBV5-1	ASSLAQNYGYT
TRBJ2-5	NA	TRBV7-7	ASSLALAGETQY
TRBJ1-4	NA	TRBV5-1	ASRGGAQGIEKLF
TRBJ1-2	NA	TRBV29-1	SASQGDYGYT
TRBJ1-1	NA	TRBV5-1	ASSWDKTDTEAF
TRBJ2-1	TRBD2	TRBV18	ASSPPRGSGGLYNEQF
TRBJ2-5	TRBD2	TRBV18	ASSPRGLAGKETQY
TRBJ1-4	NA	TRBV19	ASSIPFEKLF
TRBJ2-5	NA	TRBV28	ASSLMTSEETQY
TRBJ1-1	NA	TRBV5-4	ASRGEVTEAF
TRBJ2-1	TRBD2	TRBV10-2	ASTRTSGRNNEQF
TRBJ1-2	NA	TRBV11-2	ASSLSHRAGGYT
TRBJ1-2	TRBD1	TRBV2	ASGGAGGYGYT
TRBJ1-4	NA	TRBV5-1	ASRPGVKGEKLF
TRBJ1-6	NA	TRBV6-5	ASSPVHNSPLH
TRBJ1-2	NA	TRBV5-1	ASSLEGLDGYT
TRBJ2-5	NA	TRBV7-3	ASSSRGGGQETQY
TRBJ2-7	TRBD1	TRBV19	ASSNQDRGYEQY
TRBJ2-3	NA	TRBV5-5	ASSWGEDTQY
TRBJ2-1	TRBD1	TRBV16	ASSVRTGGQF
TRBJ1-6	TRBD1	TRBV9	ASSFGQGRGDSPLH
TRBJ1-2	NA	TRBV5-1	ASSLVVLGEEGYT
TRBJ2-7	NA	TRBV7-2	ASSLWADLSSYEQY
TRBJ1-5	NA	TRBV6-4	ASSPRGNQPQH
TRBJ1-3	NA	TRBV12-5	ASGLVREGLGNTIY
TRBJ2-1	NA	TRBV28	ASSFGGDSYNEQF
TRBJ1-2	TRBD1	TRBV5-1	ASSPGQVANYGYT